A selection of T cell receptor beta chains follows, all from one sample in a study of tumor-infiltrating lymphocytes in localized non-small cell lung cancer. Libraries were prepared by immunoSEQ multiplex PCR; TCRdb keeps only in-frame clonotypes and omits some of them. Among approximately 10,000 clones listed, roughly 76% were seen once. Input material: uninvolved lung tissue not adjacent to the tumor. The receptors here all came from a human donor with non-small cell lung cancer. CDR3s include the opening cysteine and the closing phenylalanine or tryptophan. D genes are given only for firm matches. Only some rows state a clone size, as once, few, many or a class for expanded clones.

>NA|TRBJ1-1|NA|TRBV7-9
TGTGCCAGCAGCTTAGACACTGAAGCTTTCTTT
CASSLDTEAFF
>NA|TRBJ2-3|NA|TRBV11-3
TGTGCCAGCAGCTTGGGGCAGGGAGCAGATACGCAGTATTTT
CASSLGQGADTQYF
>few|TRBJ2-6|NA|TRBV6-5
TGTGCCAGCAGCCACGTGGGGACTGGGGCCAACGTCCTGACTTTC
CASSHVGTGANVLTF
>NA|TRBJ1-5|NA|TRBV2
TGTGCCAGTCAGGGAACGGCCGGCCTCAGTGGGCCCCAGCATTTT
CASQGTAGLSGPQHF
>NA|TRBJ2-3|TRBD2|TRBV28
TGTGCCAGCAGTGCACTAGCGGGAGGCGCAGATACGCAGTATTTT
CASSALAGGADTQYF
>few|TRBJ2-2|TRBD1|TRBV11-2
TGTGCCAGCAGCTTAGTTGTAGGGGGCAAGGGGGAGCTGTTTTTT
CASSLVVGGKGELFF
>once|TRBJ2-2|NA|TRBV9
TGTGCCAGCAGCGTAGGGCCTCGGCCCAACACCGGGGAGCTGTTTTTT
CASSVGPRPNTGELFF
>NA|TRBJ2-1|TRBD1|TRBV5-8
TGTGCCAGCAGCTTGGCGGACAGGAAAAACAATGAGCAGTTCTTC
CASSLADRKNNEQFF
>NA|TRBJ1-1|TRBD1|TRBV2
TGTGCCAGCAGACCTGAATGGGGACAGGGACGACACTCAGCAGCTATGAACACTGAAGCTTTCTTT
CASRPEWGQGRHSAAMNTEAFF
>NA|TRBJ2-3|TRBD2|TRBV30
TGTGCCTGGAGTCGGGGACTAGCGGGAAACACAGATACGCAGTATTTT
CAWSRGLAGNTDTQYF
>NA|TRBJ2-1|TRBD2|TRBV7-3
TGTGCCAGCAGCTTAAACGGGGGACTAGCGGGGAACAATGAGCAGTTCTTC
CASSLNGGLAGNNEQFF
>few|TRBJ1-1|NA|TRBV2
TGTGCCAGCAGTGGGTGGTCAGGGGACTTGAACACTGAAGCTTTCTTT
CASSGWSGDLNTEAFF
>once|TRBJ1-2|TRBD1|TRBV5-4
TGTGCCAGCAGCCCGAACACTAAACAGGGGGCCAACTATGGCTACACCTTC
CASSPNTKQGANYGYTF
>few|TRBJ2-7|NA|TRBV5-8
TGTGCCAGCAGCTTGGAATATTTTTTTGGGGGGGACACCACCTACGAGCAGTACTTC
CASSLEYFFGGDTTYEQYF
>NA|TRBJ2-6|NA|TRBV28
TGTGCCAGCAGGGATTTATCCTCTGGGGCCAACGTCCTGACTTTC
CASRDLSSGANVLTF
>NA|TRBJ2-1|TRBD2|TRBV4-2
TGTGCCAGCAGCCTGATAACTAGCGGGAGTCGTAATGAGCAGTTCTTC
CASSLITSGSRNEQFF
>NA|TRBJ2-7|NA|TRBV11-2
TGTGCCAGCAGCTTACAGGGAGCGGGCGAGCAGTACTTC
CASSLQGAGEQYF
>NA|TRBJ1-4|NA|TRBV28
TGTGCCAGCAGTCGGACAAGCGTGCGGGAAAAACTGTTTTTT
CASSRTSVREKLFF
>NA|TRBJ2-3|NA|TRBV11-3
TGTGCCAGCAGCTTGAGGGGGGTTAGCACAGATACGCAGTATTTT
CASSLRGVSTDTQYF
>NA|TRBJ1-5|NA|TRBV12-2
TGTGCAAGTCGCTTAGGAAGGGTTGGGAGCAATCAGCCCCAGCATTTT
CASRLGRVGSNQPQHF
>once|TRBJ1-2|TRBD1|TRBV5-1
TGCGCCAGCAGCTGGACAGGGGCGAGAGGTGGCTACACCTTC
CASSWTGARGGYTF
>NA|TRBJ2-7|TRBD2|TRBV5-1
TGCGCCAGCAGCTTGGAGCTAGCGGGAACCGGCGTCCCCGAGCAGTACTTC
CASSLELAGTGVPEQYF
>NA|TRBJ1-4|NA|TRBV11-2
TGTGCCAGCAGCTCCGGACAGCCGAATGAAAAACTGTTTTTT
CASSSGQPNEKLFF
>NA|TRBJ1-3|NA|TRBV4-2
TGTGCCAGCAGCCAGCTCTCTGGAAACACCATATATTTT
CASSQLSGNTIYF
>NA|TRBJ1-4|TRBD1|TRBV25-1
TGTGCCAGCAGCCCGACAGGGGCGGCTAATGAAAAACTGTTTTTT
CASSPTGAANEKLFF
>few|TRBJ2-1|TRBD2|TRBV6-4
TGTGCCAGCAGTGACTCGACTAGCGGGAGCAATGAGCAGTTCTTC
CASSDSTSGSNEQFF
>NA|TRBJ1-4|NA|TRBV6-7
TGTGCCAGCAGTTACCCATGGAAATCCGAGGGTAATGAAAAACTGTTTTTT
CASSYPWKSEGNEKLFF
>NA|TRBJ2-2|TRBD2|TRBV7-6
TGTGCCAGCAGCTCTAGCGGGGTTTACACCGGGGAGCTGTTTTTT
CASSSSGVYTGELFF
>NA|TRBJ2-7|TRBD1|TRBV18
TGTGCCAGCTCACCGAGGCAGGGGGTTTACGAGCAGTACTTC
CASSPRQGVYEQYF
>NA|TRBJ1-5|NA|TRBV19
TGTGCCACCGCAAAATGGAGCCCCACCAATCAGCCCCAGCATTTT
CATAKWSPTNQPQHF